This T cell receptor beta chain originates from a study of T cells in women clearing cervical HPV infection. As for the study in general: Case blood drawn at lesion detection; control blood after infection cleared.

Prevalent HPV16 infections were excluded; only incident single HPV16 infections included. To note about this clone: Its antigen is still unknown.

Generated by immunoSEQ multiplex PCR, the TCRdb table keeps only in-frame clones and is missing some. There are about 30,000 clones in the sample, with about 3% held by the top ten. General observations from the study: Repertoire richness, not evenness, was significantly elevated in CIN3+ cases versus controls.

Sequenced: blood buffy coat. The sequence was obtained from a woman between 18 and 70 years old with a cervical HPV16 infection that either progressed to CIN3+ or cleared (not recorded which).

The sequenced part of the CDR3 DNA is TGTGCCAGCAGCAACCGGACAGGGGACAATGAG. Encoded protein: CASSNRTGDNE. The whole CDR3 protein is CASSNRTGDNEQFF. The chain is built from TRBV7-6 and TRBJ2-1; the match to TRBD1 covers 9 bases. The read ends 3 residues before the CDR3 terminus; that terminus is restored from the germline J gene. CDR3 length: 14 residues. V was clipped by 5 bases and J by 5 bases; unmatched bases: 4. The germline V gene encodes CDR1 SGHVS and CDR2 FNYEAQ.